The 14 T cell receptor beta chains in this list originate from one sample, sequenced in a study of cytomegalovirus exposure and HLA in healthy donors. The PCR had 60 Vbeta and 13 Jbeta primers. TCRdb's copy holds only in-frame clones and misses some; the assay was immunoSEQ multiplex PCR. Among about 110,000 clones listed, more than 60% were seen once. Sequencing was carried out using PBMCs. Every receptor here comes from a woman between 40 and 50 years old in good health and CMV-seronegative.

This clone came up once. The chain is built from TRBV6-4 and TRBJ2-1, with unresolved D. Per the germline V gene, CDR1 is MRHNA and CDR2 is SNTAGT. Trimming took 4 bases from V and 2 from J, leaving 6 bases between them. The CDR3 contains 13 residues. CDR3 protein: CASSVRPYNEQFF. The CDR3 DNA reads TGTGCCAGCAGTGTTCGTCCCTACAATGAGCAGTTCTTC.

V and J are TRBV13 and TRBJ2-7, with D perhaps TRBD2 (6 bases). Trimming took off 4 bases at V and 6 bases at J, with 13 bases between the two ends. This CDR3 has 13 amino acids. The germline V gene encodes CDR1 PRHDT and CDR2 FYEKMQ (reference sequence). The CDR3, as DNA: TGTGCCAGCAGCTGGACTATTGGCGTCGAGCAGTACTTC. Translating it yields CASSWTIGVEQYF. Combining the CDR3 with reference TRBV13 and TRBJ2-7 gives the whole variable domain AAGVIQSPRHLIKEKRETATLKCYPIPRHDTVYWYQQGPGQDPQFLISFYEKMQSDKGSIPDRFSAQQFSDYHSELNMSSLELGDSALYFCASSWTIGVEQYFGPGTRLTVT.

The gene calls are TRBV4-1 and TRBJ2-3; maybe TRBD1 (5 bases). Germline V lookup: CDR1 MGHRA, CDR2 YSYEKL. This CDR3 has 16 amino acids. V was clipped by 0 bases and J by 7 bases, with 17 bases between them. CDR3 nucleotides: TGCGCCAGCAGCCAAGATGCTAAAGGGGTGCAACATACGCAGTATTTT. Its protein is CASSQDAKGVQHTQYF.

The chain combines TRBV11-2 with TRBJ2-2, with 9 bases fitting TRBD1. Germline-derived CDR1 and CDR2 are SGHAT and FQNNGV. The CDR3 runs 17 residues. V was clipped by 1 base and J by 5 bases; unmatched bases: 8. In DNA, the CDR3 is TGTGCCAGCAGCTTAGTTTTACAGGGGGCACGAACCGGGGAGCTGTTTTTT. It codes for CASSLVLQGARTGELFF.

This clone was counted between two and nine times. The chain is built from TRBV6-5 and TRBJ2-3; tentative D call: TRBD2 (5 bases). The germline gives CDR1 MNHEY, CDR2 SVGAGI. The CDR3 covers 16 residues. V lost 4 bases to trimming and J lost 0 bases, with 14 bases between them. The CDR3 DNA reads TGTGCCAGCAGTTCATTAGCGTGGGGTAGCACAGATACGCAGTATTTT. This codes for CASSSLAWGSTDTQYF.

The chain links TRBV5-6 to TRBJ1-1; no definite D call. This CDR3 contains 15 residues. Trimming took 2 bases from V and 0 from J, leaving 11 bases between them. Germline loops: CDR1 SGHDT, CDR2 YYEEEE. The CDR3 bases are TGTGCCAGCAGCTTTCTCGGGAGACTGAACACTGAAGCTTTCTTT. Amino acid sequence: CASSFLGRLNTEAFF.

This clone was observed a handful of times. This chain uses TRBV29-1 with TRBJ2-5, with TRBD1 as a possible D gene (7 bases). Between the trimmed V and J ends, which lost 7 bases and 5 bases, there was a span of 20 bases. From germline, CDR1 is SQVTM and CDR2 ANQGSEA. The CDR3 runs to 14 residues. CDR3 in amino acids: CSGRGEVRIETQYF. The CDR3 DNA follows: TGCAGCGGCAGGGGGGAGGTACGAATCGAGACCCAGTACTTC.

This chain joins TRBV7-2 and TRBJ2-7; 8 nucleotides align to TRBD2. CDR3 length: 14 amino acids. The germline V gene encodes CDR1 SGHTA and CDR2 FQGNSA. V was pared by 4 bases and J by 0 bases, with 2 bases of the junction left unmatched. Here the CDR3 reads CASSSSGSSYEQYF. CDR3 nucleotides: TGTGCCAGCAGCTCCAGCGGGAGCTCCTACGAGCAGTACTTC.

The chain links TRBV4-3 to TRBJ2-1; 9 bases align to TRBD2. Germline V gives CDR1 LGHNA, CDR2 YSLEER. The CDR3 runs to 20 residues. V dropped 4 bases and J dropped 6; count of bases not matched to a gene: 22. The CDR3: CASSLRSFWSSGTRGNEQFF. Here the CDR3 DNA reads TGCGCCAGCAGCCTACGATCTTTCTGGTCTAGCGGGACCCGGGGCAATGAGCAGTTCTTC.

The chain carries TRBV30 and TRBJ1-4; D is ambiguous. This CDR3 comprises 13 residues. Germline CDR1 and CDR2: GTSNPN and SVGIG (reference sequence). V was trimmed by 7 bases and J by 4 bases, leaving 13 bases between them. CDR3 nucleotides: TGTGCCTTAAGGGAGGGAAATAATGAAAAACTGTTTTTT. It encodes CALREGNNEKLFF. Variable domain in full (rest from reference TRBV30 and TRBJ1-4): SQTIHQWPATLVQPVGSPLSLECTVEGTSNPNLYWYRQAAGRGLQLLFYSVGIGQISSEVPQNLSASRPQDRQFILSSKKLLLSDSGFYLCALREGNNEKLFFGSGTQLSVL.

The chain couples TRBV19 to TRBJ2-7; no definite D call. The V end was cut by 5 bases, the J end by 7 bases, with 15 bases between. This CDR3 region has 13 residues. In germline, CDR1 is LNHDA, CDR2 SQIVND (reference sequence). The CDR3 loop is CASSPRSSLEQYF. The CDR3 DNA follows: TGTGCCAGTAGTCCCCGGAGCTCGCTAGAGCAGTACTTC.

The chain has TRBV5-4 and TRBJ1-1; no reliable D call. The CDR3 spans 14 residues. Germline loops: CDR1 SGHNT, CDR2 YYREEE (reference sequence). V was clipped by 0 bases and J by 4 bases, with 10 bases between them. As DNA, the CDR3 is TGTGCCAGCAGCTTGGGCGGTTCGAGCACTGAAGCTTTCTTT. It encodes CASSLGGSSTEAFF.

This clone was picked up one time. The chain uses TRBV7-2 and TRBJ2-1; D may be TRBD2 (5 bases). The CDR3 consists of 16 residues. V was shortened by 2 bases and J by 0 bases, with 11 bases between the two germline ends. Per the germline V gene, CDR1 is SGHTA and CDR2 is FQGNSA. CDR3: CASSLSGESSYNEQFF. As DNA, the CDR3 is TGTGCCAGCAGCTTATCCGGGGAAAGCTCCTACAATGAGCAGTTCTTC.

The chain carries TRBV7-2 and TRBJ1-3; 7 nucleotides agree with TRBD1. The CDR3 contains 16 residues. Trimming removed 5 bases from V and 2 bases from J; junction bases left unmatched: 9. Looked up from germline, CDR1 is SGHTA and CDR2 is FQGNSA. In DNA form, the CDR3 reads TGTGCCAGCAGCCTCGGGACGACAGGGACTGGAAACACCATATATTTT. Amino acids: CASSLGTTGTGNTIYF.